This T cell receptor beta chain was recovered during a study of blood T cells in healthy people across ages. With a J-beta primer mix and a sample-barcoded 5' primer, a second PCR ran roughly 6 to 12 cycles. TCRdb re-called the 5' RACE reads through MiXCR, storing one row per CDR3 protein. Among about 800,000 distinct CDR3 sequences listed, 55% to 75% were seen once. Deletions cut 6 bases from V and 6 bases from J, with 9 bases between. In germline, CDR1 is WSHSY, CDR2 SAAADI. The CDR3 is made up of 12 amino acids. This clonotype has only a few counts. The source material was blood. The sequence was obtained from a man aged 25-45 years in good health. The V and J genes are TRBV10-2 and TRBJ2-1; no clear D. The CDR3 coding sequence is TGCGCCAGCAGGGAAGCCTTCAATGAGCAGTTCTTC. This codes for CASREAFNEQFF.